This T cell receptor beta chain stems from a study of T cell changes during pregnancy in multiple sclerosis. Germline-derived CDR1 and CDR2 are SGHTA and FQGNSA. This CDR3 has 15 amino acids. With V trimmed by 5 bases and J by 9 bases, 10 bases remained unmatched. Libraries were prepared by immunoSEQ multiplex PCR; TCRdb keeps only in-frame clonotypes and omits some of them. The table shows approximately 34,000 clones, with roughly 94% occurring only once. The specimen was CD4+ T cells from peripheral blood mononuclear cells, collected after pregnancy. This chain connects TRBV7-2 to TRBJ2-1; the match to TRBD1 covers 10 bases. This receptor was obtained from a female donor with multiple sclerosis, enrolled in a pregnancy study. DNA for the CDR3: TGTGCCAGCAGCCCGACAGGGGGCGCGATCGGTGAGCAGTTCTTC. Translation: CASSPTGGAIGEQFF. The full variable domain, in which reference TRBV7-2 and TRBJ2-1 provide the parts outside the CDR3, is GAGVSQSPSNKVTEKGKDVELRCDPISGHTALYWYRQSLGQGLEFLIYFQGNSAPDKSGLPSDRFSAERTGGSVSTLTIQRTQQEDSAVYLCASSPTGGAIGEQFFGPGTRLTVL.